Below, 26 T cell receptor beta chains from the same sample are listed, as sequenced in a study of cytomegalovirus exposure and HLA in healthy donors. Measured with immunoSEQ multiplex PCR; TCRdb has only the in-frame clones, and not every one. Counted here are 130,000 to 150,000 clones, 89% occurring once; the ten biggest clones make up about 10%. Sequencing was done on a sample of PBMCs. All receptors come from a woman between 18 and 30 years old in good health and CMV-seropositive.

The V and J genes are TRBV28 and TRBJ1-2, with TRBD1 matching 7 bases. CDR3 length: 14 residues. CDR1 and CDR2 from the germline V gene are MDHEN and SYDVKM. V dropped 2 bases and J dropped 5; count of bases not matched to a gene: 5. This chain's CDR3 is CASSLVQGKYGYTF. The DNA for the CDR3 is TGTGCCAGCAGTTTAGTACAGGGGAAATATGGCTACACCTTC.

CDR3 sequence reads: CASSAQGQSNSPLHF. DNA for the CDR3: TGTGCCAGCAGCGCCCAGGGACAGAGTAATTCACCCCTCCACTTT. The genes are TRBV9 and TRBJ1-6; TRBD1 agrees at 7 bases. The V gene's germline CDR1 is SGDLS and CDR2 YYNGEE. The V gene end was trimmed by 3 bases and the J gene end by 6 bases; junction bases not matched to a gene: 6. This CDR3 region has 15 residues.

The rearrangement links TRBV28 to TRBJ1-1; D perhaps matches TRBD1 (6 bases). This CDR3 region has 11 residues. Germline values: CDR1 MDHEN, CDR2 SYDVKM. Trimming took 7 bases from V and 6 from J, leaving 9 bases between them. The CDR3 bases are TGTGCCAGCACTTGGGGGCCTGAAGCTTTCTTT. Protein: CASTWGPEAFF.

This clone turned up a few times. The rearrangement joins TRBV16 to TRBJ2-7, with D possibly TRBD2 on 6 matching bases. The CDR3 is made up of 13 amino acids. Germline V gene lookup returns CDR1 KGHSY and CDR2 FQNENV. V was cut by 4 bases and J by 5 bases, with 12 bases left in between. CDR3 sequence: CASSLRGDDEQYF. The CDR3 nucleotides read TGTGCCAGCAGCCTCCGCGGGGACGACGAGCAGTACTTC.

The genes are TRBV30 and TRBJ2-5; D unresolved. There are 12 residues in the CDR3. Trimming removed 1 base at V and 7 bases at J, with 10 bases between. Germline loops: CDR1 GTSNPN, CDR2 SVGIG (reference sequence). CDR3 coding DNA: TGTGCCTGGAGTGCGGCGGTAGTGACCCAGTACTTC. Translated, it gives CAWSAAVVTQYF.

The chain carries TRBV29-1 and TRBJ1-2; perhaps TRBD1 as D (5 bases). Between the trimmed V and J ends, which lost 7 bases and 0 bases, there was a span of 15 bases. This CDR3 is built from 14 residues. Germline lookup yields CDR1 SQVTM and CDR2 ANQGSEA. CDR3 bases: TGCAGCGCCCCGCACAGGAATGCTAACTATGGCTACACCTTC. Its translation: CSAPHRNANYGYTF.

This clone was observed a few times. The rearrangement links TRBV6-5 to TRBJ1-2, with TRBD1 matching over 10 bases. The germline gives CDR1 MNHEY, CDR2 SVGAGI. The CDR3 has 16 amino acids. Trimming removed 4 bases from V and 4 bases from J; junction bases left unmatched: 9. The CDR3 DNA sequence: TGTGCCAGCAGTTCTCCCCGGGGACAGGGGCGCTATGGCTACACCTTC. Its protein is CASSSPRGQGRYGYTF.

The chain combines TRBV10-3 with TRBJ1-1, with 10 bases fitting TRBD1. CDR3 size: 17 residues. With 10 bases clipped from V and 7 bases from J, the junction kept 21 bases outside the gene matches. The germline V gene encodes CDR1 ENHRY and CDR2 SYGVKD. The CDR3 protein is CATTDRGKPLPLFEAFF. The CDR3 bases are TGTGCCACCACGGACAGGGGGAAACCCTTACCCCTTTTTGAAGCTTTCTTT.

The rearrangement uses TRBV7-8 and TRBJ1-2; 7 bases line up with TRBD1. With 1 base clipped from V and 8 bases from J, the junction kept 10 bases outside the gene matches. CDR3 size: 15 residues. The germline gives CDR1 SGHVS, CDR2 FQNEAQ. The CDR3 nucleotides read TGTGCCAGCAGCTTAGTTTTGAGGGGGCAAAACGGCTACACCTTC. The encoded protein is CASSLVLRGQNGYTF.

DNA for the CDR3: TGTGCCAGCAGCCCCTTTGAGGGCCCCTACAATGAGCAGTTCTTC. Translation: CASSPFEGPYNEQFF. V usage is TRBV11-3 and J usage is TRBJ2-1, with D maybe TRBD2 (5 bases). This CDR3 region has 15 residues. Deletions cut 5 bases from V and 2 bases from J, with 13 bases between. CDR1 SGHNT and CDR2 YENEEA come from the germline V gene.

The gene calls are TRBV6-5 and TRBJ2-7; D unclear. V lost 2 bases to trimming and J lost 6 bases, with 8 bases between them. The CDR3 consists of 12 residues. Germline CDR1 MNHEY, CDR2 SVGAGI. This chain's CDR3 is CASSYNPGEQYF. CDR3 sequence (DNA): TGTGCCAGCAGTTACAACCCGGGCGAGCAGTACTTC.

V usage is TRBV11-1 and J usage is TRBJ2-4, with D maybe TRBD1 (6 bases). The germline V and J ends were trimmed by 4 bases and 0 bases, with 13 bases remaining between them. The CDR3 totals 16 residues. CDR1 SGHAT and CDR2 FQDESV come from the germline V gene (reference sequence). CDR3 nucleotide sequence: TGTGCCAGCAGCTCCCGACAGGAACTAGCCAAAAACATTCAGTACTTC. Its translation: CASSSRQELAKNIQYF.

The chain recombines TRBV29-1 with TRBJ2-2, with 9 bases matching TRBD1. The ends lost 5 bases at V and 7 bases at J; junction bases unmatched: 5. There are 13 residues in the CDR3. Germline CDR1 SQVTM, CDR2 ANQGSEA. CDR3 in DNA: TGCAGCGTTAGTTACAGGGGGCTCGGGGAGCTGTTTTTT. Translation: CSVSYRGLGELFF.

The chain carries TRBV5-1 and TRBJ1-1; weak D call: TRBD1 (6 bases). The CDR3 has 13 residues. V shed 4 bases and J shed 1 base, with 8 bases lying between them. Germline assignment: CDR1 SGHRS and CDR2 YFSETQ. The CDR3 nucleotides are TGCGCCAGCAGCATGACAGGGAACACTGAAGCTTTCTTT. It yields the protein CASSMTGNTEAFF.

The chain carries TRBV30 and TRBJ2-5; 7 bases agree with TRBD2. The J segment lost 2 bases and the V segment lost 1 base, leaving 10 bases of the junction unmatched. This CDR3 has 16 residues. Germline CDR1 reads GTSNPN; CDR2 reads SVGIG (reference sequence). The CDR3 region is CAWSDPYGGGQETQYF. The CDR3 DNA is TGTGCCTGGAGTGACCCCTATGGGGGGGGTCAAGAGACCCAGTACTTC.

The J gene is TRBJ1-4, the V gene TRBV15; 10 bases map to TRBD1. With 2 bases clipped from V and 8 bases from J, the junction kept 11 bases outside the gene matches. The CDR3 runs 17 residues. The germline CDR1 and CDR2 sequences are LNHNV and YYDKDF (reference sequence). Written as DNA, the CDR3 is TGTGCCACCAGCAGACCCCCCGGACAGGGGGTTCGGGAAAAACTGTTTTTT. This sequence encodes CATSRPPGQGVREKLFF.

This sequence joins TRBV19 and TRBJ1-1, with a weak D call TRBD1 (5 bases). Trimming left V 10 bases short and J 6 bases short, with 18 bases between. The CDR3 contains 13 residues. The germline V gene has CDR1 LNHDA and CDR2 SQIVND (reference sequence). The CDR3 here is CATLPHGGAEAFF. In DNA, the CDR3 is TGTGCCACCCTCCCCCACGGGGGGGCTGAAGCTTTCTTT.

V and J are TRBV2 and TRBJ1-2; 8 nucleotides match TRBD1. CDR3 length equals 14 residues. The germline CDR1 and CDR2 sequences are SNHLY and FYNNEI. The ends lost 6 bases at V and 7 bases at J; junction bases unmatched: 10. This chain's CDR3 is CASRSDRESGGYTF. CDR3 bases: TGTGCCAGCAGATCGGACAGGGAGTCGGGTGGCTACACCTTC.

The CDR3 DNA reads TGTGCCAGCATAGGGGCTAGCGGGGGTAACTTAGCCAAAAACATTCAGTACTTC. Amino acid sequence: CASIGASGGNLAKNIQYF. The gene calls are TRBV2 and TRBJ2-4, with 10 bases aligning to TRBD2. The V segment lost 7 bases and the J segment 0 bases; nucleotides outside the gene matches: 12. CDR3 size: 18 residues. CDR1 and CDR2 (germline): SNHLY, FYNNEI.

The CDR3 is CASSVGRVGAETQYF. In DNA form, the CDR3 reads TGTGCCAGCAGTGTGGGGCGAGTCGGAGCGGAGACCCAGTACTTC. The gene calls are TRBV2 and TRBJ2-5, with D maybe TRBD1 (5 bases). CDR3 length: 15 residues. Looked up from germline, CDR1 is SNHLY and CDR2 is FYNNEI. Trimming pared 4 bases from V and 5 bases from J, leaving 17 bases between.

Only a few counts were recorded for this clone. The sample holds other DNA sequences that translate to the same CDR3. The rearrangement joins TRBV29-1 to TRBJ1-2; the match to TRBD1 covers 8 bases. With 7 bases clipped from V and 4 bases from J, the junction kept 2 bases outside the gene matches. Germline values: CDR1 SQVTM, CDR2 ANQGSEA. The CDR3 contains 11 residues. The CDR3 nucleotides read TGCAGCGCCGGACAGGGCTATGGCTACACCTTC. Its translation: CSAGQGYGYTF.

The CDR3 bases are TGTGCCAGCAGCGCTACAGGGTTGATGGAGACCCAGTACTTC. Translated, it gives CASSATGLMETQYF. The chain links TRBV7-9 to TRBJ2-5; maybe TRBD1 (6 bases). V lost 5 bases to trimming and J lost 5 bases, with 15 bases between them. The CDR3 runs 14 residues. Germline V gene sequence: CDR1 SEHNR, CDR2 FQNEAQ (reference sequence). Complete variable domain (other parts from reference TRBV7-9 and TRBJ2-5): DTGVSQNPRHKITKRGQNVTFRCDPISEHNRLYWYRQTLGQGPEFLTYFQNEAQLEKSRLLSDRFSAERPKGSFSTLEIQRTEQGDSAMYLCASSATGLMETQYFGPGTRLLVL.

In nucleotides, the CDR3 is TGCGCCAGCAGCCCGGACAGGGAAAAGGTTGAAAAACTGTTTTTT. It encodes CASSPDREKVEKLFF. V is TRBV4-1 and J is TRBJ1-4; 8 bases agree with TRBD1. Trimming took 4 bases from V and 7 from J; bases not matched to a gene: 8. Germline assignment: CDR1 MGHRA and CDR2 YSYEKL. The CDR3 consists of 15 residues.

The chain couples TRBV6-5 to TRBJ2-7; 8 nucleotides agree with TRBD1. Unmatched junction bases numbered 7, after V lost 6 bases and J lost 3 bases. CDR1 and CDR2 (germline): MNHEY, SVGAGI. This CDR3 contains 14 residues. Written as DNA, the CDR3 is TGTGCCAGCAGCCCATCCGGGACAGGCTACGAGCAGTACTTC. As protein: CASSPSGTGYEQYF.

CDR3 loop: CAWSVLPDTQYF. For the CDR3, the DNA is TGTGCCTGGAGTGTACTCCCAGATACGCAGTATTTT. The genes are TRBV30 and TRBJ2-3, with D uncertain. Germline V gives CDR1 GTSNPN, CDR2 SVGIG (reference sequence). This CDR3 comprises 12 residues. Trimming pared 0 bases from V and 4 bases from J, leaving 5 bases between.

V usage is TRBV5-1 and J usage is TRBJ2-3, with D perhaps TRBD2 (6 bases). V lost 0 bases and J lost 0, with 8 bases in between. There are 15 residues in the CDR3. The V gene's germline CDR1 is SGHRS and CDR2 YFSETQ. CDR3 amino acids: CASSLGGTSTDTQYF. The CDR3 bases are TGCGCCAGCAGCTTGGGAGGGACTAGCACAGATACGCAGTATTTT.